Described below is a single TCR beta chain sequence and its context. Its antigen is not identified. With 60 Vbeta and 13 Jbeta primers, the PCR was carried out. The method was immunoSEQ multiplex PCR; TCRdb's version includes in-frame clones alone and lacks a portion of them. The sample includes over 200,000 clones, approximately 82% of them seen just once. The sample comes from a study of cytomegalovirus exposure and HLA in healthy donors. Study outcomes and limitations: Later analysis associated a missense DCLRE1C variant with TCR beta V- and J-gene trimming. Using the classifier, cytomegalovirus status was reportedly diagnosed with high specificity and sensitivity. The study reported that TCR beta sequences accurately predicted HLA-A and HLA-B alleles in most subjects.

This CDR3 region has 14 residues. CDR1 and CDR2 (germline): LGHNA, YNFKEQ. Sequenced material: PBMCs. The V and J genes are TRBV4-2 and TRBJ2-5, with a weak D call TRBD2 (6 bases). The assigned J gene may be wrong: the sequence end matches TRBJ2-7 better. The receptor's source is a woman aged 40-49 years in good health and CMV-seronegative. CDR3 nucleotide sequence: TGTGCCAGCAGCCAAGATCTTGGAGGGCGCGAGCAGTACTTC. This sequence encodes CASSQDLGGREQYF.